Following are 25 T cell receptor beta chains from one sample sequenced in a study of beta chain features in type 1 diabetes. Study results and caveats: There was a moderate but significant shortening of TCRB CDR3s in all four CD4+ subsets of Type 1 diabetes patients.

These receptors' targets are unknown. Reverse transcription of all isolated RNA meant that expressed TCRB transcripts were sequenced. TCRdb's copy holds only in-frame clones and misses some; the assay was immunoSEQ multiplex PCR. Altogether 350,000 to 400,000 clones are present, around 12% being singletons, with the ten largest covering about 0.01%. Sequencing was carried out using naive CD4+ T cells from blood. These receptors were taken from a woman between 18 and 30 years old with type 1 diabetes.

This sequence joins TRBV5-1 and TRBJ2-7; 8 nucleotides align to TRBD1. The V gene's germline CDR1 is SGHRS and CDR2 YFSETQ. The CDR3 loop spans 14 amino acids. After removal of 4 bases from V and 5 bases from J, the junction contained 8 bases not matched to a gene. CDR3 sequence: CASSPGQGLDEQYF. CDR3 sequence (DNA): TGCGCCAGCAGCCCTGGACAGGGTTTAGACGAGCAGTACTTC.

This clone occurred a few times. V is TRBV6-5 and J is TRBJ2-3; D might be TRBD2 (7 bases). Trimming removed 6 bases at V and 7 bases at J, with 11 bases between. The CDR3 consists of 12 residues. CDR1 and CDR2 from the germline V gene are MNHEY and SVGAGI. The CDR3 bases are TGTGCCAGCAGCCACGGGGGGCATACGCAGTATTTT. The encoded protein is CASSHGGHTQYF.

The chain recombines TRBV28 with TRBJ2-7; tentatively, D is TRBD1 (7 bases). CDR1 and CDR2 from the germline V gene are MDHEN and SYDVKM. The CDR3 contains 16 residues. V was pared by 10 bases and J by 2 bases, with 24 bases between. The CDR3 region is CATEGTDSRGAYEQYF. Written as DNA, the CDR3 is TGTGCCACCGAAGGGACAGACTCGCGGGGAGCCTACGAGCAGTACTTC.

This clone was seen a handful of times. The gene calls are TRBV30 and TRBJ2-1; 9 nucleotides align to TRBD1. V lost 1 base, J lost 13 bases, and 11 bases stayed unmatched. Germline V CDR1 and CDR2: GTSNPN, SVGIG (reference sequence). This CDR3 region has 14 residues. The CDR3 DNA reads as TGTGCCTGGAGTGCCTCGGGACAGGGAGTTCCCCAGTTCTTC. Amino acid sequence: CAWSASGQGVPQFF.

The rearrangement uses TRBV14 and TRBJ2-2, with D perhaps matching TRBD1 (6 bases). The V gene lost 4 bases and the J gene lost 4 bases, with 16 bases spanning the gap. Germline V lookup: CDR1 SGHDN, CDR2 FVKESK. The CDR3 is made up of 16 amino acids. The CDR3 protein is CASSLTGGPITGELFF. CDR3 sequence (DNA): TGTGCCAGCAGCCTTACTGGGGGCCCGATCACCGGGGAGCTGTTTTTT.

This clone was counted between two and nine times. CDR3 amino acids: CASSQPGRNQPQHF. The CDR3 DNA sequence: TGCGCCAGCAGCCAACCCGGGAGGAATCAGCCCCAGCATTTT. This sequence joins TRBV4-1 and TRBJ1-5, with D uncertain. This CDR3 region has 14 residues. The V gene lost 2 bases and the J gene lost 4 bases, with 9 bases spanning the gap. Germline V lookup: CDR1 MGHRA, CDR2 YSYEKL.

This chain uses TRBV5-1 with TRBJ2-1; D not resolved. This CDR3 is 14 amino acids long. Trimming took off 0 bases at V and 3 bases at J, with 7 bases between the two ends. CDR1 SGHRS and CDR2 YFSETQ come from the germline V gene. For the CDR3, the DNA is TGCGCCAGCAGCTTGGCGAACAGCTACAATGAGCAGTTCTTC. This codes for CASSLANSYNEQFF.

The rearrangement joins TRBV6-5 to TRBJ1-6, with TRBD1 matching 7 bases. V was clipped by 5 bases and J by 9 bases; unmatched bases: 10. This CDR3 contains 15 residues. Germline V CDR1 and CDR2: MNHEY, SVGAGI. The CDR3 protein is CASSLQTGWISPLHF. The CDR3 DNA reads as TGTGCCAGCAGTCTGCAGACAGGGTGGATTTCACCCCTCCACTTT.

In this sample, this clone turned up a few times. The chain carries TRBV4-3 and TRBJ2-2, with D maybe TRBD1 (5 bases). Trimming removed 0 bases at V and 6 bases at J, with 5 bases between. The germline V gene encodes CDR1 LGHNA and CDR2 YSLEER. The CDR3 runs to 13 residues. The CDR3 loop is CASSQDRAGELFF. The DNA of the CDR3 is TGCGCCAGCAGCCAAGACAGGGCCGGGGAGCTGTTTTTT.

This clone was observed a handful of times. The gene calls are TRBV9 and TRBJ2-3; D ambiguous. CDR3 length: 13 amino acids. The germline V gene encodes CDR1 SGDLS and CDR2 YYNGEE. The V end lost 0 bases, the J end lost 5 bases, and 7 bases lay between the germline ends. CDR3 loop: CASSVASGDTQYF. The CDR3 DNA reads TGTGCCAGCAGCGTAGCTTCAGGAGATACGCAGTATTTT.

This clone was recorded a few times. The rearrangement links TRBV4-3 to TRBJ2-5; no reliable D call. This CDR3 has 15 amino acids. Germline CDR1 reads LGHNA; CDR2 reads YSLEER. V was shortened by 0 bases and J by 5 bases, with 13 bases between the two germline ends. CDR3 nucleotide sequence: TGCGCCAGCAGCCAAGATGGTACCTTGAGGGAGACCCAGTACTTC. Its translation is CASSQDGTLRETQYF.

For the CDR3, the DNA is TGTGCCAGCAGCCCGGCAGGAGGGCCGCATGGCTACACCTTC. This codes for CASSPAGGPHGYTF. The chain has TRBV7-2 and TRBJ1-2; the D is unclear. CDR1 and CDR2 (germline): SGHTA, FQGNSA. This CDR3 has 14 residues. V was cut by 5 bases and J by 6 bases, with 16 bases left in between.

This clone appeared a few times. This sequence joins TRBV28 and TRBJ2-3; D is unresolved. Trimming pared 5 bases from V and 2 bases from J, leaving 14 bases between. This CDR3 has 15 residues. Germline lookup yields CDR1 MDHEN and CDR2 SYDVKM. The CDR3 spells CASSPPGQVTDTQYF. CDR3 bases: TGTGCCAGCAGTCCCCCAGGTCAGGTCACAGATACGCAGTATTTT.

This clone was seen a single time. The J gene is TRBJ2-5, the V gene TRBV19; tentative D call: TRBD2 (6 bases). The length of the CDR3 is 14 residues. The V end was cut by 7 bases, the J end by 5 bases, with 17 bases between. Germline assignment: CDR1 LNHDA and CDR2 SQIVND (reference sequence). The CDR3 DNA sequence: TGTGCCAGTACCCCTGGGGGGATCTACGAGACCCAGTACTTC. Encoded protein: CASTPGGIYETQYF.

The J gene is TRBJ2-3, the V gene TRBV14, with a possible D match to TRBD2 (6 bases). Germline values: CDR1 SGHDN, CDR2 FVKESK. This CDR3 region has 13 residues. Trimming left V 1 base short and J 11 bases short, with 13 bases between. The CDR3 DNA follows: TGTGCCAGCAGCCAAGGGGGACTCCTGGGGCAGTATTTT. This gives the protein CASSQGGLLGQYF.

The chain combines TRBV5-1 with TRBJ1-6, with D maybe TRBD1 (5 bases). The V end was cut by 3 bases, the J end by 5 bases, with 9 bases between. Germline CDR1 reads SGHRS; CDR2 reads YFSETQ. The CDR3 covers 14 residues. CDR3 amino acids: CASSWGGDNSPLHF. In DNA, the CDR3 is TGCGCCAGCAGCTGGGGAGGGGATAATTCACCCCTCCACTTT.

The chain is built from TRBV18 and TRBJ1-2; 9 bases map to TRBD1. Germline V gene lookup returns CDR1 KGHSH and CDR2 LQKENI. After removal of 3 bases from V and 1 base from J, the junction contained 3 bases not matched to a gene. The CDR3 loop spans 15 amino acids. The CDR3 spells CASSPGTGFNYGYTF. CDR3 DNA sequence: TGTGCCAGCTCACCTGGGACAGGGTTTAACTATGGCTACACCTTC.

J is TRBJ2-5 and V is TRBV7-2; 14 bases fit TRBD2. Germline V gives CDR1 SGHTA, CDR2 FQGNSA. The CDR3 is made up of 17 amino acids. V was pared by 4 bases and J by 8 bases, with 12 bases of the junction left unmatched. The CDR3 nucleotides are TGTGCCAGCAGCTCCCGGCGAGGACTAGCGGGGGGAGGAACCCAGTACTTC. It encodes CASSSRRGLAGGGTQYF.

With regard to this clone: The junction departs from the called germline gene at one end, perhaps through a read error. This sequence joins TRBV7-7 and TRBJ2-1; D remains unclear. The CDR3 runs to 15 residues. From germline, CDR1 is SSHAT and CDR2 FNYEAQ (reference sequence). The CDR3 DNA follows: TGTGCTAGCAGCCCCTGGCTTAACAGCCTCAATGAGCAGTTCTTC. Translated: CASSPWLNSLNEQFF.

The rearrangement uses TRBV19 and TRBJ2-1, with 13 bases that match TRBD2. This CDR3 contains 15 residues. Losses at the gene ends were 10 bases for V and 10 bases for J; bases not matched to a gene: 13. Germline loops: CDR1 LNHDA, CDR2 SQIVND (reference sequence). CDR3 DNA sequence: TGTGCCACGGGACTAGCGGGATCCTCCGGGTGGGAGCAGTTCTTC. This codes for CATGLAGSSGWEQFF.

In its sample, this clone was seen a few times. This sample includes further DNA sequences coding for the same CDR3. The CDR3 reads CASSLGGSRSYNEQFF. The CDR3 nucleotides read TGTGCCAGCAGCTTAGGTGGCTCCCGCTCCTACAATGAGCAGTTCTTC. The genes are TRBV7-9 and TRBJ2-1, with D uncertain. CDR3 size: 16 residues. CDR1 SEHNR and CDR2 FQNEAQ come from the germline V gene (reference sequence). V lost 1 base, J lost 0 bases, and 10 bases lay in between.

The chain uses TRBV28 and TRBJ2-7; D is unresolved. In germline, CDR1 is MDHEN, CDR2 SYDVKM. The CDR3 contains 12 residues. Trimming shortened V by 6 bases and J by 6 bases, and 12 bases separated the two germline ends. The CDR3 loop is CASSRTPGEQYF. CDR3 DNA: TGTGCCAGCAGCCGAACGCCGGGCGAGCAGTACTTC.

The CDR3 loop is CASSRQGNNEQFF. CDR3 bases: TGTGCCAGCAGTCGACAGGGAAACAATGAGCAGTTCTTC. The chain recombines TRBV28 with TRBJ2-1; the match to TRBD1 covers 7 bases. After removal of 5 bases from V and 5 bases from J, the junction contained 3 bases not matched to a gene. Germline loops: CDR1 MDHEN, CDR2 SYDVKM. The CDR3 loop spans 13 amino acids.

The rearrangement links TRBV7-8 to TRBJ2-2; D may be TRBD2 (5 bases). This CDR3 has 11 amino acids. V was pared by 5 bases and J by 7 bases, with 5 bases between. Germline CDR1 is SGHVS and CDR2 is FQNEAQ. DNA of the CDR3: TGTGCCAGCAGCGGAGGCGGGGAGCTGTTTTTT. Its translation is CASSGGGELFF.

The chain combines TRBV30 with TRBJ1-5; TRBD1 is a possible D gene (6 bases). The CDR3 length is 16 residues. Looked up from germline, CDR1 is GTSNPN and CDR2 is SVGIG (reference sequence). V was clipped by 0 bases and J by 2 bases, with 14 bases between them. The CDR3 loop reads CAWSVGGAGGNQPQHF. CDR3 DNA: TGTGCCTGGAGTGTAGGGGGGGCTGGGGGCAATCAGCCCCAGCATTTT.